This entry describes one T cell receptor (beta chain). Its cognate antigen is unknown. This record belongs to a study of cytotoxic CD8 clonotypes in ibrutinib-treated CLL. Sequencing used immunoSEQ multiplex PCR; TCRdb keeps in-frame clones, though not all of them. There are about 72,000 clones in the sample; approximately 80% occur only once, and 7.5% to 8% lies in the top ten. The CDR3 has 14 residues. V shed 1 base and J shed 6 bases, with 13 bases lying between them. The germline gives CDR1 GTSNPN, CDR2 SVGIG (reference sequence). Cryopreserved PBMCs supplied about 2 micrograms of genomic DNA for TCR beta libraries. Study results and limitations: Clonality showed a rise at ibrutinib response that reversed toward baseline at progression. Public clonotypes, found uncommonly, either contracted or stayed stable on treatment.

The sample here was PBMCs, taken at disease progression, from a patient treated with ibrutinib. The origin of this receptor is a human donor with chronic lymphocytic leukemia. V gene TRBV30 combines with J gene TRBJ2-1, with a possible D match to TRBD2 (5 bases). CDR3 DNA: TGTGCCTGGAGTGGGACTTTCGGGCGCAATGAGCAGTTCTTC. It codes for CAWSGTFGRNEQFF.